These 18 T cell receptor beta chains came from one sample sequenced in a study of CD8 T cells in Susac syndrome. RNA, at about 0.5 to 1 ug, was reverse transcribed with random hexamers. MiXCR was run by TCRdb on the immunoSEQ multiplex PCR reads, yielding one entry per CDR3 protein. The data contain some 300,000 distinct CDR3 sequences, 85% of them singletons. Sequencing was done on a sample of CD8+ T cells from PBMCs. The source of these receptors is a human donor with multiple sclerosis.

The rearrangement links TRBV11-2 to TRBJ2-3; 12 bases line up with TRBD2. This CDR3 region has 16 residues. In germline, CDR1 is SGHAT, CDR2 FQNNGV. The V segment lost 5 bases and the J segment 2 bases; nucleotides outside the gene matches: 5. For the CDR3, the DNA is TGTGCCAGCAGCCCTGGACTAGCGGGGACCACAGATACGCAGTATTTT. Its protein is CASSPGLAGTTDTQYF.

This clonotype was counted only a few times. The CDR3: CASSQFGGPYEQYF. The CDR3 nucleotides read TGCGCCAGCAGCCAATTTGGGGGTCCCTACGAGCAGTACTTC. V gene TRBV4-3 combines with J gene TRBJ2-7, with D perhaps assigned TRBD1 or TRBD2 (5 bases each). Germline-derived CDR1 and CDR2 are LGHNA and YSLEER. V dropped 2 bases and J dropped 2 bases, with 10 bases sitting between them. This CDR3 region has 14 residues.

The table lists this clonotype with a few counts. The gene calls are TRBV28 and TRBJ2-1; unclear D gene. The germline V and J ends were trimmed by 7 bases and 3 bases, with 4 bases remaining between them. The CDR3 runs to 11 residues. Germline lookup yields CDR1 MDHEN and CDR2 SYDVKM. In DNA form, the CDR3 reads TGTGCCAGCACCCTCTACAATGAGCAGTTCTTC. It yields the protein CASTLYNEQFF.

This clonotype was detected only once. The J gene is TRBJ2-3, the V gene TRBV5-1; 8 nucleotides match TRBD1. Germline CDR1 is SGHRS and CDR2 is YFSETQ. This CDR3 comprises 14 residues. J lost 4 bases, V lost 4 bases, and 5 bases had no gene match. DNA of the CDR3: TGCGCCAGCAGCACTGGACAGGGTTCAGATACGCAGTATTTT. Translated, it gives CASSTGQGSDTQYF.

A single count supports this clonotype. The chain combines TRBV12-3 or TRBV12-4 with TRBJ2-3; either TRBD1 or TRBD2 may supply D (5 bases each). V lost 4 bases, J lost 0 bases, and 11 bases lay in between. The CDR3 is made up of 15 amino acids. CDR3 coding DNA: TGTGCCAGCAGTTGGTCCCGGGACAGCACAGATACGCAGTATTTT. It is translated as CASSWSRDSTDTQYF.

V usage is TRBV7-6 and J usage is TRBJ2-7; the D is unclear. The germline V gene encodes CDR1 SGHVS and CDR2 FNYEAQ. This CDR3 spans 14 amino acids. Trimming removed 1 base from V and 3 bases from J, with 10 bases in between. CDR3 sequence reads: CASSLVPVNYEQYF. CDR3 bases: TGTGCCAGCAGCTTAGTACCCGTGAACTACGAGCAGTACTTC.

V and J are TRBV19 and TRBJ1-1; unclear D gene. Germline CDR1 LNHDA, CDR2 SQIVND (reference sequence). V gave up 3 bases and J gave up 1 base, with 9 bases separating them. The CDR3 runs to 14 residues. The CDR3 loop is CASSMFAGNTEAFF. The CDR3 bases are TGTGCCAGTAGTATGTTTGCAGGGAACACTGAAGCTTTCTTT. The full variable domain, with the rest looked up from reference TRBV19 and TRBJ1-1, is DGGITQSPKYLFRKEGQNVTLSCEQNLNHDAMYWYRQDPGQGLRLIYYSQIVNDFQKGDIAEGYSVSREKKESFPLTVTSAQKNPTAFYLCASSMFAGNTEAFFGQGTRLTVV.

The chain links TRBV20-1 to TRBJ1-2, with a tentative D call TRBD1 (6 bases). Trimming cost V 0 bases and J 3 bases, with 8 bases left between them. The CDR3 is 13 residues long. Germline CDR1 reads DFQATT; CDR2 reads SNEGSKA (reference sequence). CDR3 region: CSAREDRYYGYTF. The CDR3 DNA reads as TGCAGTGCTAGAGAGGACAGATACTATGGCTACACCTTC.

This rearrangement joins TRBV27 to TRBJ2-2, with no clear D. V was cut by 5 bases and J by 0 bases, with 4 bases left in between. The CDR3 runs 13 residues. Germline CDR1 is MNHEY and CDR2 is SMNVEV (reference sequence). CDR3 residues: CASSVANTGELFF. As DNA, the CDR3 is TGTGCCAGCAGTGTCGCGAACACCGGGGAGCTGTTTTTT.

J is TRBJ2-5 and V is TRBV9, with 7 bases lining up with TRBD1. With 3 bases clipped from V and 1 base from J, the junction kept 6 bases outside the gene matches. CDR3 length equals 15 residues. Germline CDR1 is SGDLS and CDR2 is YYNGEE. The CDR3, as DNA: TGTGCCAGCAGCGGGGGAGCAGGGGGCCAAGAGACCCAGTACTTC. Residues: CASSGGAGGQETQYF.

The chain is built from TRBV6-2 or TRBV6-3 and TRBJ2-7; TRBD2 matches 11 bases. The CDR3 covers 16 residues. J gave up 1 base and V 5 bases, and 7 bases lay outside the gene matches. CDR1 MNHEY and CDR2 SVGEGT come from the germline V gene. CDR3 nucleotides: TGTGCCAGCAGTCCCGGGACTAGCGGCCTATCCTACGAGCAGTACTTC. This sequence encodes CASSPGTSGLSYEQYF.

This clonotype has only a few counts. V and J are TRBV7-9 and TRBJ2-1, with a possible D match to TRBD2 (5 bases). Trimming shortened V by 5 bases and J by 4 bases, and 15 bases separated the two germline ends. This CDR3 comprises 15 residues. Germline CDR1 reads SEHNR; CDR2 reads FQNEAQ (reference sequence). CDR3 nucleotide sequence: TGTGCCAGCAGCCCCCTCGTGGCGGGTTACAATGAGCAGTTCTTC. Amino acids: CASSPLVAGYNEQFF.

CDR3 region: CASSFLGRDNEQFF. The CDR3 DNA reads TGTGCCAGCAGTTTTCTCGGGAGGGACAATGAGCAGTTCTTC. This chain joins TRBV12-3 or TRBV12-4 and TRBJ2-1, with 8 bases lining up with TRBD2. The junction had 3 bases not matched to a gene; V was cut back by 3 bases and J by 5 bases. There are 14 residues in the CDR3.

The chain uses TRBV9 and TRBJ2-5; TRBD2 matches 10 bases. Trimming cost V 3 bases and J 5 bases; bases outside gene matches: 10. The V gene's germline CDR1 is SGDLS and CDR2 YYNGEE. The CDR3 spans 16 residues. The DNA of the CDR3 is TGTGCCAGCAGCGCCTATTTAGCGGGAGGATTGGAGACCCAGTACTTC. Translating it yields CASSAYLAGGLETQYF.

V gene TRBV28 combines with J gene TRBJ2-7; D gene uncertain. CDR3 size: 14 residues. Germline V gene lookup returns CDR1 MDHEN and CDR2 SYDVKM. Trimming removed 7 bases from V and 0 bases from J, with 13 bases in between. The chain's CDR3 is CASNLLSSSYEQYF. The CDR3 coding sequence is TGTGCCAGCAACCTGTTGTCAAGCTCCTACGAGCAGTACTTC.

The V and J genes are TRBV25-1 and TRBJ2-7, with TRBD1 identical over 7 bases. Germline lookup yields CDR1 MGHDK and CDR2 SYGVNS. This CDR3 region has 14 residues. V shed 5 bases and J 4 bases; nucleotides not matched to a gene: 8. DNA of the CDR3: TGTGCCAGCAGTCCCGGGACAGAGGTATACGAGCAGTACTTC. This encodes CASSPGTEVYEQYF.

The chain joins TRBV4-3 to TRBJ2-3; the match to TRBD2 covers 7 bases. The V gene end was trimmed by 0 bases and the J gene end by 4 bases; junction bases not matched to a gene: 4. Per the germline V gene, CDR1 is LGHNA and CDR2 is YSLEER. The CDR3 is 15 residues long. The CDR3 loop reads CASSQDAGVADTQYF. In DNA form, the CDR3 reads TGCGCCAGCAGCCAAGATGCGGGAGTGGCAGATACGCAGTATTTT.

V gene TRBV20-1 combines with J gene TRBJ2-7, with a possible D match to TRBD2 (5 bases). This CDR3 is built from 13 residues. CDR1 is DFQATT, CDR2 SNEGSKA, per germline (reference sequence). V lost 0 bases and J 5 bases, leaving 11 bases between the germline ends. DNA of the CDR3: TGCAGTGCTAGAGATTGGAGGTCCCACGAGCAGTACTTC. It codes for CSARDWRSHEQYF.